This T cell receptor beta chain was identified during a study of blood T cells in healthy people across ages. Overall study findings and caveats: Roughly linear declines in TCR beta diversity per million T cells occurred with age. Unsorted PBMCs blocked a conclusive comparison of naive and antigen-experienced cells.

Regarding this clonotype: The target antigen is unknown.

Drawing of peripheral blood yielded 7.5 to 10 milliliters from each donor. Trimming cost V 0 bases and J 1 base; bases outside gene matches: 3. In germline, CDR1 is MGHRA, CDR2 YSYEKL. The CDR3 sequence is 16 residues long. Primed by a sample-barcoded 5' primer and a J-beta primer mix, a second PCR proceeded for 7 to 11 cycles. Individual samples furnished no less than 3 million CDR3-containing paired-end reads apiece. TCRdb analysed the 5' RACE reads with MiXCR anew, one entry per CDR3 protein. The table includes roughly 410,000 distinct CDR3 sequences, approximately 52% detected once. V usage is TRBV4-1 and J usage is TRBJ2-1, with 7 bases fitting TRBD2. Sequencing input: blood. The receptor's source is a man between 60 and 75 years old in good health. CDR3 protein: CASSQEGGVSYNEQFF. The DNA for the CDR3 is TGCGCCAGCAGCCAAGAGGGGGGGGTTTCCTACAATGAGCAGTTCTTC.